This T cell receptor beta chain was recovered during a study of T cell responses to AZD1222 COVID-19 vaccine (dated by TCRdb to the early 2020s). For the study in its entirety: A total of 233 trial participants underwent TCR sequencing, of whom roughly 210 had received two doses of AZD1222 and 26 had received two doses of the MenACWY control vaccine. Trial participants were enrolled by age into subgroups of 18-55, 56-69 and 70-plus years, and roughly 150, 30 and 60 TCR-sequenced participants, respectively, were included in these subgroups. What the research found in general, with its limitations: The 56-69-year group was small, and its depth increase did not reach significance, likely because of low power. Because no day 14 peak-response samples were available, repertoires were characterized only after the peak T cell response. After two AZD1222 doses, both the breadth and the depth of spike-specific TCRs were significantly higher than at day 0 and than in MenACWY recipients. Only five or six AZD1222 recipients were SARS-CoV-2 seropositive at baseline, limiting conclusions about previously exposed vaccinees. Nearly half of unique spike-specific TCRs reportedly recognized epitopes outside regions mutated in the B.1.351 and B.1.1.7 variants. Participants were mostly white British and included more females than males, and it was suggested by the authors that clonal diversity may have been underestimated. Vaccine-associated CD4 TCRs spanned the whole spike protein, with dominant responses in regions 160-218 and 743-854.

Reading the label with the study, this specimen's time point is: baseline before first vaccination. The treatment or condition label of this sample denotes: meningococcal conjugate vaccine given as trial control. The vaccinee samples were drawn from two UK trials, COV001 and COV002, one of which was a single-blind randomized controlled phase 2/3 trial testing AZD1222 (ChAdOx1 nCoV-19) in healthy adults. Trial participant PBMC samples were collected at day 0 and day 28 after the second dose for TCRbeta chain sequencing. The CDR3 regions of human TCRbeta chains were analyzed by immunosequencing. As for the authors' bioinformatics: Repertoire TCRs were checked for matches against a reference library of SARS-CoV-2-specific TCRs that had been generated using the MIRA antigen-specificity platform. Breadth was defined as the fraction of unique TCRs that were SARS-CoV-2-associated, and depth was defined as the fraction of total T cells that were SARS-CoV-2-associated. Using the MIRA data, every spike-specific TCR was mapped to the spike region that the TCR reacted to and assigned to either a CD4 or a CD8 class. Log10-transformed breadth and depth values were compared by one-way ANOVA with Sidak's multiple comparisons tests. The clones in this table, taken by TCRdb from immuneACCESS, are in-frame only. Not every clone is retained; where verified, under half of the shortfall comes from an unresolved V gene, and the cause of the rest is unknown. V, J and clone size were drawn from that table, and D and trimming were deduced from the DNA. This sample has 66,000 or so clones in its table, and about four fifths of those were observed once. The biggest ten clones account for about a quarter of the sample.

CDR1 MNHEY and CDR2 SVGAGI were looked up in the germline V gene. Germline trimming: 3 bases from V, 3 bases from J; junction bases outside gene matches: 5. Counted from cysteine to phenylalanine, this CDR3 has 16 amino acids. The kept DNA is CDR3 alone, 48 bases in frame from the first base. With regard to this clone: Its recognized antigen is unknown. No much larger clonotype is one base removed from it; base qualities were not supplied.

Sequenced here: peripheral blood, sampled on day 0 of MenACWY control vaccination. The rearrangement combines TRBV6-5 with TRBJ2-2, and TRBD1 matches 9 of the central bases. The TCR comes from an adult in good health. The CDR3 amino acid sequence is: CASSYRGTGYTGELFF. Here is the DNA: TGTGCCAGCAGTTATAGAGGGACAGGGTACACCGGGGAGCTGTTTTTT.